The sequence of this TCR beta chain was determined in a study of blood T cell repertoires in COVID-19. This clone was observed once. CDR1 and CDR2 from the germline V gene are MDHEN and SYDVKM. This CDR3 has 13 residues. Unmatched junction bases numbered 5, after V lost 6 bases and J lost 5 bases. Clones were sequenced by immunoSEQ multiplex PCR, and TCRdb holds only the in-frame ones, with some missing. In the table there are more than 200,000 clones, around 87% of which are singletons. Sequencing was carried out using peripheral blood. The V call is TRBV28, the J call TRBJ2-7; 9 bases are shared with TRBD1. The source is a woman aged 60-70 years with COVID-19, enrolled during active disease. The CDR3 coding sequence is TGTGCCAGCAGGGGACAGGGCCTTCACGAGCAGTACTTC. Amino acids: CASRGQGLHEQYF.